This T cell receptor beta chain was documented in a study of blood T cell repertoires in COVID-19. Overall study context: Some COVID-19 samples were acute and others convalescent; all came from the United States, Italy and Spain. T cells, B-cell-depleted T cells, or PBMCs provided the cDNA or gDNA that served as material.

This clone was seen a single time. V shed 2 bases and J shed 8 bases, with 18 bases lying between them. Germline CDR1 MGHRA, CDR2 YSYEKL. This CDR3 is 15 amino acids long. Per the original data handling: Nucleated cell counts were estimated from reference gene primer amplification. The table came from immunoSEQ multiplex PCR; TCRdb's copy has only in-frame clones and leaves some out. V and J calls and clone size are copied from that table; D and trimming were computed from the DNA. Of roughly 500,000 clones listed, 70% to 90% are singletons. Sequencing was done on a sample of peripheral blood. The chain links TRBV4-1 to TRBJ1-2, with a possible D match to TRBD1 (5 bases). This TCR was recovered from a human donor in a cohort sampled during active COVID-19. The CDR3 coding sequence is TGCGCCAGCAGCCAAATGGGAACTGGGGGGTACGGCTACACCTTC. The encoded protein is CASSQMGTGGYGYTF.